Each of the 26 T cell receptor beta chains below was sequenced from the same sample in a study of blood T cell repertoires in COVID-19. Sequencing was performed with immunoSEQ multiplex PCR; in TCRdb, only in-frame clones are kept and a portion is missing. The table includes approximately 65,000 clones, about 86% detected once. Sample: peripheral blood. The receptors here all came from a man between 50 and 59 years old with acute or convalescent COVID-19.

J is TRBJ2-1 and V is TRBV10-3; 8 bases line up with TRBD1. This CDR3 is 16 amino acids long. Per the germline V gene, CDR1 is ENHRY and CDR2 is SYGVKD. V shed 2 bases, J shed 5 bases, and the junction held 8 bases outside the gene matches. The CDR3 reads CAISERKGQVNNEQFF. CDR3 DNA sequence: TGTGCCATCAGTGAGCGCAAGGGACAGGTAAACAATGAGCAGTTCTTC.

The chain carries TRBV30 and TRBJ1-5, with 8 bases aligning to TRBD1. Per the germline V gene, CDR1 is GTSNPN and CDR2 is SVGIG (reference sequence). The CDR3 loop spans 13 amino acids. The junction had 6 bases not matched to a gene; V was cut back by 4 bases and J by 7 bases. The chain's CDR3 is CAWNLDREQPQHF. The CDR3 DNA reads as TGTGCCTGGAACCTGGACAGGGAGCAGCCCCAGCATTTT.

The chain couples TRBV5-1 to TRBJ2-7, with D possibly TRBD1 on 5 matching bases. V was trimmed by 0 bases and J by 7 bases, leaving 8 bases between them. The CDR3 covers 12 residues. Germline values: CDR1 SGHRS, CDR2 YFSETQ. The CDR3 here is CASSLEGVEQYF. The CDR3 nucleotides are TGCGCCAGCAGCTTGGAAGGGGTGGAGCAGTACTTC.

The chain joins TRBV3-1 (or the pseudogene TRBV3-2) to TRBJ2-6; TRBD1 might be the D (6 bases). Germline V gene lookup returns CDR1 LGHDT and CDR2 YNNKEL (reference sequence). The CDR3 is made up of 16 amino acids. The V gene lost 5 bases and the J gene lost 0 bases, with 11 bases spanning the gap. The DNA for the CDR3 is TGTGCCAGCAGCTCCACAGGGCGCTCTGGGGCCAACGTCCTGACTTTC. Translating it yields CASSSTGRSGANVLTF.

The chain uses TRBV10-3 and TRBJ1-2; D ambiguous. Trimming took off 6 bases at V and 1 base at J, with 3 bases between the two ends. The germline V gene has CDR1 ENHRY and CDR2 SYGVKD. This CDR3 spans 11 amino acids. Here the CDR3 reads CAISLNYGYTF. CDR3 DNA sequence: TGTGCCATCAGCCTTAACTATGGCTACACCTTC.

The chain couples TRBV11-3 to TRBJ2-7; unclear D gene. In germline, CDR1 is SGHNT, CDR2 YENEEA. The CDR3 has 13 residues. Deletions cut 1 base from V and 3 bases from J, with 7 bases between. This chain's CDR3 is CASSLGAGYEQYF. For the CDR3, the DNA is TGTGCCAGCAGCTTAGGGGCTGGCTACGAGCAGTACTTC.

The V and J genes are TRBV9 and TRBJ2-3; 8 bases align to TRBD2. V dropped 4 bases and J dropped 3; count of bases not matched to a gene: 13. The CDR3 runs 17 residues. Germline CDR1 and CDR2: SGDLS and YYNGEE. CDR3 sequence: CASSPHSIAGKTDTQYF. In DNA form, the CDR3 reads TGTGCCAGCAGCCCCCACTCGATAGCGGGAAAGACAGATACGCAGTATTTT. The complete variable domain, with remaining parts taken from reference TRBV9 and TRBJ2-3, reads DSGVTQTPKHLITATGQRVTLRCSPRSGDLSVYWYQQSLDQGLQFLIQYYNGEERAKGNILERFSAQQFPDLHSELNLSSLELGDSALYFCASSPHSIAGKTDTQYFGPGTRLTVL.

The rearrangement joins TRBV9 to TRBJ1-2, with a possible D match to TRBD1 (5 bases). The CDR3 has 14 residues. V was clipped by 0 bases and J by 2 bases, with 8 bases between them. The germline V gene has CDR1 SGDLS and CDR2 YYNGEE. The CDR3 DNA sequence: TGTGCCAGCAGCGTAGGCAGGGCGAACTATGGCTACACCTTC. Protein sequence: CASSVGRANYGYTF.

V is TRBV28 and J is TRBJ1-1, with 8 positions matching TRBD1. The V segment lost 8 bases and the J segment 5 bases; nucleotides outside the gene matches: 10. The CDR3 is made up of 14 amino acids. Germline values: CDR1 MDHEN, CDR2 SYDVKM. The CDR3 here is CASQMRDRTTEAFF. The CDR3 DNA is TGTGCCAGCCAAATGCGGGACAGGACTACTGAAGCTTTCTTT.

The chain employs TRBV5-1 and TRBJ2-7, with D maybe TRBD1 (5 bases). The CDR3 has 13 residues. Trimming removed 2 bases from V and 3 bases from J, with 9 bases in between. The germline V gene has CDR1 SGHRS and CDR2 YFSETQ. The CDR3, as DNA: TGCGCCAGCAGCTTATCCAGGGTCTACGAGCAGTACTTC. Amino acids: CASSLSRVYEQYF. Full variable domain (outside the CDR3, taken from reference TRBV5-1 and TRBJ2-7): KAGVTQTPRYLIKTRGQQVTLSCSPISGHRSVSWYQQTPGQGLQFLFEYFSETQRNKGNFPGRFSGRQFSNSRSEMNVSTLELGDSALYLCASSLSRVYEQYFGPGTRLTVT.

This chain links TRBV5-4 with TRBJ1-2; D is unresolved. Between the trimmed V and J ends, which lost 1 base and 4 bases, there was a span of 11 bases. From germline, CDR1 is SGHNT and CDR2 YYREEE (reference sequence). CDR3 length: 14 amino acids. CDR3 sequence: CASSLQYSGYGYTF. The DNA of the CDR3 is TGTGCCAGCAGCTTGCAGTATTCGGGCTATGGCTACACCTTC.

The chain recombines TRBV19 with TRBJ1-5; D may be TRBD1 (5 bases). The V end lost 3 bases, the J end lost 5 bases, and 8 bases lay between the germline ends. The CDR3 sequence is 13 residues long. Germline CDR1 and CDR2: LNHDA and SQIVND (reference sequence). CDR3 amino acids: CASSMVRDQPQHF. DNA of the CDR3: TGTGCCAGTAGTATGGTCAGGGATCAGCCCCAGCATTTT.

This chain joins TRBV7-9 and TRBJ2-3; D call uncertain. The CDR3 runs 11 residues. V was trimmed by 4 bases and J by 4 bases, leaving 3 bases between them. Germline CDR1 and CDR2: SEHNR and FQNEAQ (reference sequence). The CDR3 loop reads CASSSADTQYF. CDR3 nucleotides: TGTGCCAGCAGCTCTGCAGATACGCAGTATTTT.

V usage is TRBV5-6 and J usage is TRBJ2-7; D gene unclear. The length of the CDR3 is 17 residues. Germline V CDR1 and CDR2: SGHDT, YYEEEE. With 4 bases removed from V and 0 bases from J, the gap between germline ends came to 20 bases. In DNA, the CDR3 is TGTGCCAGCAGCCCAAATCCGGGTCAGACGAGCTCCTACGAGCAGTACTTC. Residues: CASSPNPGQTSSYEQYF.

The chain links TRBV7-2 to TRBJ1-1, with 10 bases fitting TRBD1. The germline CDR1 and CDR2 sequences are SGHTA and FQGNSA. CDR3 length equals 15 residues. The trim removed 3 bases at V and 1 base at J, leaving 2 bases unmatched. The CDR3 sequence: CASSLWTGGNTEAFF. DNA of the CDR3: TGTGCCAGCAGCTTGTGGACAGGGGGGAACACTGAAGCTTTCTTT.

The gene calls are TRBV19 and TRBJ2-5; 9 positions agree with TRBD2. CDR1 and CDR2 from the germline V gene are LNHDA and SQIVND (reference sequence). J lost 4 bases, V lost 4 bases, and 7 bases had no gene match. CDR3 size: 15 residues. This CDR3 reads CASSTIAGVVETQYF. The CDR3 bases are TGTGCCAGTAGTACAATAGCGGGAGTAGTAGAGACCCAGTACTTC.

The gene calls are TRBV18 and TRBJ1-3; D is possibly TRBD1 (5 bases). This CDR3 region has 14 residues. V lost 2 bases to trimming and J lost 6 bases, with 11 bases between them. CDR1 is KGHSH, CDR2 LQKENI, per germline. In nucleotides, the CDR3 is TGTGCCAGCTCACCAGACAGTGGGGAAAACACCATATATTTT. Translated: CASSPDSGENTIYF.

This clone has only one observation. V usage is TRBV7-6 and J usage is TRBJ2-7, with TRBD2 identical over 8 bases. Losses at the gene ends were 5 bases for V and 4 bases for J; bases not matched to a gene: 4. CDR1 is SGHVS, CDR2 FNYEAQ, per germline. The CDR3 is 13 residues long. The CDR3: CASSTGGGYEQYF. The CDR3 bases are TGTGCCAGCAGCACGGGGGGGGGTTACGAGCAGTACTTC.

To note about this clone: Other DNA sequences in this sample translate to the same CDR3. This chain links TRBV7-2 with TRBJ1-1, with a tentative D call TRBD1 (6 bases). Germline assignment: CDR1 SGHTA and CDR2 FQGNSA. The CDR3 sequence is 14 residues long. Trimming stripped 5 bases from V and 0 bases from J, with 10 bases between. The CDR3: CASSRRQVNTEAFF. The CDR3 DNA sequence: TGTGCCAGCAGCCGTCGACAGGTGAACACTGAAGCTTTCTTT.

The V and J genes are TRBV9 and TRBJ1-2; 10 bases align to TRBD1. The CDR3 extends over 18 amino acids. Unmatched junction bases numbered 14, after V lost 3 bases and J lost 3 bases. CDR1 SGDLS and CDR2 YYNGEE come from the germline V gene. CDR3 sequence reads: CASSATDRGPTRDYGYTF. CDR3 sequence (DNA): TGTGCCAGCAGCGCTACAGACAGGGGGCCAACGAGAGACTATGGCTACACCTTC.

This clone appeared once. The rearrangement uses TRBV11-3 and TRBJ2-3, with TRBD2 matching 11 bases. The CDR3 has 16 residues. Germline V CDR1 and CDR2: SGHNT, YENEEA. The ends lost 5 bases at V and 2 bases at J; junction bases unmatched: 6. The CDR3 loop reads CASSPPSGRPTDTQYF. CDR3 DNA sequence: TGTGCCAGCAGCCCACCTAGCGGGAGGCCCACAGATACGCAGTATTTT. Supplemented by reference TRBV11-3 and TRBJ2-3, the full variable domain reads EAGVVQSPRYKIIEKKQPVAFWCNPISGHNTLYWYLQNLGQGPELLIRYENEEAVDDSQLPKDRFSAERLKGVDSTLKIQPAELGDSAVYLCASSPPSGRPTDTQYFGPGTRLTVL.

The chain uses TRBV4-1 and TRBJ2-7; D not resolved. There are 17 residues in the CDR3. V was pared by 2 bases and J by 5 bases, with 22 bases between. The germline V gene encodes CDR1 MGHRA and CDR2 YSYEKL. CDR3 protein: CASSQHGGGLQSDEQYF. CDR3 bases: TGCGCCAGCAGCCAACACGGCGGCGGCCTTCAATCGGACGAGCAGTACTTC.

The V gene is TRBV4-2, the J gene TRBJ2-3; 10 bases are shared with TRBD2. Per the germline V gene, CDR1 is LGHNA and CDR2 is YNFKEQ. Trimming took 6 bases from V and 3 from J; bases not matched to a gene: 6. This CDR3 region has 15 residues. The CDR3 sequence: CASSSLAGGTDTQYF. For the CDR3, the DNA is TGTGCCAGCAGTTCCTTAGCGGGGGGTACAGATACGCAGTATTTT.

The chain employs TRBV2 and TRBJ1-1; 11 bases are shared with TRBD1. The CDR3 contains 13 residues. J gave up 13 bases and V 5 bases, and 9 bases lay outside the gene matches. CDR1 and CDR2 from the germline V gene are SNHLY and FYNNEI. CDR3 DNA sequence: TGTGCCAGCAGTCGGACAGGGGGCGATCCAGGTTTCTTT. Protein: CASSRTGGDPGFF.

CDR3 residues: CASSLVSVGTQYF. The CDR3 region has the DNA TGTGCCAGCAGCTTAGTTTCGGTCGGTACGCAGTATTTT. The chain couples TRBV7-2 to TRBJ2-3; D uncertain. The CDR3 has 13 amino acids. Germline V gene lookup returns CDR1 SGHTA and CDR2 FQGNSA. V was shortened by 1 base and J by 8 bases, with 10 bases between the two germline ends.

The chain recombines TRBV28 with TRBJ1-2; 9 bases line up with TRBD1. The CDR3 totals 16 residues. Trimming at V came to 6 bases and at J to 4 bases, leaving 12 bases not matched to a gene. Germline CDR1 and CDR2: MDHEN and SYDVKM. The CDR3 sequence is CASSSSSLTGGYGYTF. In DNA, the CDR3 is TGTGCCAGCAGCTCCTCCTCTTTGACAGGGGGCTATGGCTACACCTTC.